A single T cell receptor (beta chain) is shown here with its context. The antigen remains undetermined. These data come from a study of T cell responses to AZD1222 COVID-19 vaccine. Data came from immunoSEQ multiplex PCR; TCRdb stores just in-frame clones and leaves some out. The sample holds about 160,000 clones, more than 90% seen once. Overall study results and limits: Breadth and depth of Spike-specific TCRs rose after two AZD1222 doses. Among the donors, most were white British and more were female, and clonal diversity was possibly underestimated. Repertoire collection took place solely once the T cell response had peaked. Only a handful of AZD1222 recipients were seropositive at baseline.

Trimming pared 3 bases from V and 6 bases from J, leaving 12 bases between. This CDR3 region has 13 residues. Looked up from germline, CDR1 is DFQATT and CDR2 is SNEGSKA (reference sequence). This sequence joins TRBV20-1 and TRBJ2-1, with D maybe TRBD2 (6 bases). This sequence originates from an adult who received the AZD1222 COVID-19 vaccine. The specimen was peripheral blood, collected 28 days after the second AZD1222 dose. The DNA of the CDR3 is TGCAGTGCTAGTAACGGGAGAGGCAATGAGCAGTTCTTC. It yields the protein CSASNGRGNEQFF.